This T cell receptor beta chain was recorded in a study of patients and donors after allogeneic stem cell transplantation. One entry per CDR3 protein results from TCRdb running MiXCR on the RT-PCR reads. The sample consists of about 230,000 distinct CDR3 sequences, 13% to 15% of them appearing once. This clonotype was recorded a few times. Germline loops: CDR1 SQVTM, CDR2 ANQGSEA. This CDR3 has 13 amino acids. The ends were cut back, 7 bases at V and 2 bases at J, with 12 bases in the middle. This sequence originates from a human donor who was either an allogeneic HSCT recipient or a stem cell or donor lymphocyte infusion donor (not recorded which). It is not recorded whose cells these are; they may come from a transplant donor. The sample was blood, either unsorted or a sorted T cell fraction (not recorded which). V usage is TRBV29-1 and J usage is TRBJ1-5; D possibly corresponds to TRBD1 (6 bases). The CDR3 region has the DNA TGCAGCGCCGCTGGGGGCGGCAATCAGCCCCAGCATTTT. Translating gives CSAAGGGNQPQHF.